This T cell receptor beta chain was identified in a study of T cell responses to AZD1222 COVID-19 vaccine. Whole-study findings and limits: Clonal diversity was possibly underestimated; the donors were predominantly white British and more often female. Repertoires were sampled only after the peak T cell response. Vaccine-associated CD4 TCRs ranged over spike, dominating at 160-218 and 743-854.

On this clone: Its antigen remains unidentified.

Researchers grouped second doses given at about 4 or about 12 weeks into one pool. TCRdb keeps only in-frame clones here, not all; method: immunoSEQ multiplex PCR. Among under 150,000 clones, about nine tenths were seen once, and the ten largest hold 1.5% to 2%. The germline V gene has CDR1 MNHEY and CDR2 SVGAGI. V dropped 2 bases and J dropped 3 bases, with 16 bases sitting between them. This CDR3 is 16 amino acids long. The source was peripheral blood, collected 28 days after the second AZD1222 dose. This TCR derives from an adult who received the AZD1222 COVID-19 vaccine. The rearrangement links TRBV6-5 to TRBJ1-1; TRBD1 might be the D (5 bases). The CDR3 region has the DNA TGTGCCAGCAGTTACACCGGGACCCGGGATGACACTGAAGCTTTCTTT. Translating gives CASSYTGTRDDTEAFF.